These 9 T cell receptor beta chains were sequenced from one sample in a study of OX40 agonist ivuxolimab in advanced cancers. The method behind the library was the immunoSEQ multiplex PCR assay. In TCRdb, the immuneACCESS table is reduced to in-frame sequences with V and J assigned. These tables do not hold every clone; where another copy was compared, an unresolved V gene accounts for under half, and the others remain unexplained. The sample profile shows 24,000 or so clones; approximately 91% of them were found once. The ten largest clones capture approximately 48% of the sample. The input for sequencing was CD4+ or CD8+ T cells sorted from blood, taken in a trial of the OX40 agonist ivuxolimab. These receptors were taken from an adult with an advanced solid tumor such as melanoma, head and neck, liver or kidney cancer.

The genes are TRBV11-2 and TRBJ2-5; D gene ambiguous. The germline V gene has CDR1 SGHAT and CDR2 FQNNGV. This CDR3 comprises 12 residues. V lost 0 bases and J lost 5, with 4 bases in between. CDR3 coding DNA: TGTGCCAGCAGCTTAGAAGGGGAGACCCAGTACTTC. Amino acid sequence: CASSLEGETQYF.

The CDR3 DNA sequence: TGTGCCAGCTCACCATACAGGGGGAACACCGGGGAGCTGTTTTTT. Amino acids: CASSPYRGNTGELFF. The chain has TRBV18 and TRBJ2-2; 7 nucleotides line up with TRBD1. Germline V gives CDR1 KGHSH, CDR2 LQKENI. The CDR3 is 15 residues long. J gave up 1 base and V 2 bases, and 1 base lay outside the gene matches. Full variable domain (outside the CDR3, taken from reference TRBV18 and TRBJ2-2): NAGVMQNPRHLVRRRGQEARLRCSPMKGHSHVYWYRQLPEEGLKFMVYLQKENIIDESGMPKERFSAEFPKEGPSILRIQQVVRGDSAAYFCASSPYRGNTGELFFGEGSRLTVL.

This chain links TRBV5-4 with TRBJ1-1; D unresolved. Germline assignment: CDR1 SGHNT and CDR2 YYREEE (reference sequence). The CDR3 consists of 13 residues. The V end was cut by 0 bases, the J end by 5 bases, with 8 bases between. The chain's CDR3 is CASSLATATEAFF. For the CDR3, the DNA is TGTGCCAGCAGCTTGGCAACAGCGACTGAAGCTTTCTTT.

The chain uses TRBV27 and TRBJ2-5; the match to TRBD1 covers 11 bases. V lost 2 bases, J lost 5 bases, and 10 bases stayed unmatched. The CDR3 length is 17 residues. Germline CDR1 is MNHEY and CDR2 is SMNVEV (reference sequence). CDR3 amino acids: CASSLLGGTGGGETQYF. CDR3 DNA sequence: TGTGCCAGCAGTTTACTTGGGGGGACAGGGGGTGGTGAGACCCAGTACTTC.

This clone occurred a few times. DNA for the CDR3: TGTGCCAGTAGTACGGGACTAGCGGGAGGAACGCGGTACAATGAGCAGTTCTTC. It specifies CASSTGLAGGTRYNEQFF. The chain employs TRBV19 and TRBJ2-1; 15 nucleotides line up with TRBD2. The CDR3 is 18 amino acids. Germline CDR1 LNHDA, CDR2 SQIVND (reference sequence). Trimming cost V 4 bases and J 4 bases; bases outside gene matches: 8.

The chain combines TRBV19 with TRBJ1-2, with D perhaps matching TRBD1 (6 bases). This CDR3 comprises 16 residues. The germline gives CDR1 LNHDA, CDR2 SQIVND (reference sequence). V gave up 6 bases and J gave up 7 bases, with 24 bases separating them. The CDR3 sequence: CASSESGATLVSGYTF. The CDR3 DNA reads TGTGCCAGTAGCGAATCAGGGGCGACCCTTGTATCTGGCTACACCTTC.

The V gene is TRBV4-1, the J gene TRBJ1-5; D not certain. Germline loops: CDR1 MGHRA, CDR2 YSYEKL. V lost 2 bases and J lost 0, with 14 bases in between. The CDR3 length is 17 residues. This CDR3 reads CASSQQRSDYSNQPQHF. The DNA of the CDR3 is TGCGCCAGCAGCCAACAACGGTCCGATTATAGCAATCAGCCCCAGCATTTT.

The genes are TRBV18 and TRBJ2-1; D perhaps matches TRBD1 (6 bases). V shed 0 bases and J shed 2 bases, with 8 bases lying between them. The length of the CDR3 is 15 residues. Germline CDR1 and CDR2: KGHSH and LQKENI. CDR3 nucleotide sequence: TGTGCCAGCTCACCACCAGGGACACCCTACAATGAGCAGTTCTTC. Translation: CASSPPGTPYNEQFF.

This chain links TRBV18 with TRBJ1-4, with TRBD1 as a possible D gene (6 bases). There are 17 residues in the CDR3. Germline values: CDR1 KGHSH, CDR2 LQKENI. V was cut by 4 bases and J by 4 bases, with 19 bases left in between. The CDR3 nucleotides are TGTGCCAGCTCACAGGCGTCTTGGGGGGCCTTTAATGAAAAACTGTTTTTT. This sequence encodes CASSQASWGAFNEKLFF.